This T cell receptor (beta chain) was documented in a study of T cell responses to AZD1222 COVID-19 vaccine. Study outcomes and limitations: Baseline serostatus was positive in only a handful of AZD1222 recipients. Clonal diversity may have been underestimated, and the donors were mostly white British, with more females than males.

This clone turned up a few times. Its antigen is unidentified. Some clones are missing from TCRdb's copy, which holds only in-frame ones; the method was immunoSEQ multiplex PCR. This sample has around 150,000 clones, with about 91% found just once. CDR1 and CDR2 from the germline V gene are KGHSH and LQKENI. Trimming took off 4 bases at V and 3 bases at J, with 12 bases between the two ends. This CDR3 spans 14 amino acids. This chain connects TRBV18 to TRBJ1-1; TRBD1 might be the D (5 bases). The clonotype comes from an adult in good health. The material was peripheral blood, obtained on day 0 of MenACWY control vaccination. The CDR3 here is CASSRAGLDTEAFF. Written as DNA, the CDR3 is TGTGCCAGCTCACGGGCAGGGCTCGACACTGAAGCTTTCTTT.